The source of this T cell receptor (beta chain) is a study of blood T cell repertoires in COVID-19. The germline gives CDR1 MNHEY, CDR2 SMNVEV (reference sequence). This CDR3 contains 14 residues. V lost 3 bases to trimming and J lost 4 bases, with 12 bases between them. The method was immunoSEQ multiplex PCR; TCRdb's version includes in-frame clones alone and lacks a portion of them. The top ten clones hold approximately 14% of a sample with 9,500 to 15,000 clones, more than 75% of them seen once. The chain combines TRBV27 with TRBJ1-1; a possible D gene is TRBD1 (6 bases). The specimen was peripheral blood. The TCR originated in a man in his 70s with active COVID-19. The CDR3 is CASSFAGARTEAFF. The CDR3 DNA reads TGTGCCAGCAGTTTTGCAGGGGCGCGCACTGAAGCTTTCTTT.